This TCR beta chain was captured in a study of cytomegalovirus exposure and HLA in healthy donors. General study points: Exclusion as indistinguishable affected some V segments, including TRBV6-2 and TRBV6-3. Later, an analysis showed that TCR beta chains associated with HLA were more clonally expanded than others that were equally common.

It was with 60 Vbeta and 13 Jbeta primers that the PCR ran. Method: immunoSEQ multiplex PCR; TCRdb's copy keeps in-frame clones and lacks some. The sample carries approximately 150,000 clones, around 82% recorded once. For this clone: Its antigen remains unidentified.

Germline V gives CDR1 GTSNPN, CDR2 SVGIG (reference sequence). Deletions cut 2 bases from V and 3 bases from J, with 7 bases between. The CDR3 runs to 13 residues. The sequence derives from a woman aged 45-65 years in good health and CMV-seropositive. The material sequenced was PBMCs. The chain has TRBV30 and TRBJ2-2; perhaps TRBD1 as D (5 bases). The CDR3, as DNA: TGTGCCTGGAGTAGACAGTACACCGGGGAGCTGTTTTTT. Protein: CAWSRQYTGELFF.